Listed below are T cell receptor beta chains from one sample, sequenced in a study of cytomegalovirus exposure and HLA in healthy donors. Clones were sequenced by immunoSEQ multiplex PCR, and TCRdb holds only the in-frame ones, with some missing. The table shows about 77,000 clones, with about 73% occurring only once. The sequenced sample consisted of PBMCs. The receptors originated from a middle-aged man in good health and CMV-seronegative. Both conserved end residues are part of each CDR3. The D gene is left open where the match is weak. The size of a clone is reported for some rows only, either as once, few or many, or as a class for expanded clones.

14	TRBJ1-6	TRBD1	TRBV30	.	TGTGCCTGGGCTGGACAGGGGACAGGTTCACCCCTCCACTTT	CAWAGQGTGSPLHF
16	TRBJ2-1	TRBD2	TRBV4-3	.	TGCGCCAGCAGCCAAGATGGAGGAGCTAGCGGGCACGAGCAGTTCTTC	CASSQDGGASGHEQFF
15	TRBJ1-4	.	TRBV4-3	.	TGCGCCAGCAGCCAAGAGAGAGCAACTAATGAAAAACTGTTTTTT	CASSQERATNEKLFF
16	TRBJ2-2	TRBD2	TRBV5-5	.	TGTGCCAGCAGCTTGGGACTAGCGGGAACAACCGGGGAGCTGTTTTTT	CASSLGLAGTTGELFF
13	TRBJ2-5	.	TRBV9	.	TGTGCCAGCAGCGTAGAAGAGCGGAAGACCCAGTACTTC	CASSVEERKTQYF
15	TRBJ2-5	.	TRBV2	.	TGTGCCAGCAGTTTAGACAGGCAGTACCAAGAGACCCAGTACTTC	CASSLDRQYQETQYF
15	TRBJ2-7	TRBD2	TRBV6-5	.	TGTGCCAGCAGTCCGGGACTAGCGGACTCCTACGAGCAGTACTTC	CASSPGLADSYEQYF
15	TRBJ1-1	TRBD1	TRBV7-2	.	TGTGCCAGCAGCCTAGGGGACAGGAGGAACACTGAAGCTTTCTTT	CASSLGDRRNTEAFF
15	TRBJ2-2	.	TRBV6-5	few	TGTGCCAGCAGTTCCGGGAGTTCGGACACCGGGGAGCTGTTTTTT	CASSSGSSDTGELFF
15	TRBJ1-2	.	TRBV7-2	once	TGTGCCAGCAGCCAGGGGAGGGGGAAGGGTAGTGGCTACACCTTC	CASSQGRGKGSGYTF
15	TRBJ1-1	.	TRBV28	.	TGTGCCAGCAGCGCTCCGGGCAGGGCGAACACTGAAGCTTTCTTT	CASSAPGRANTEAFF
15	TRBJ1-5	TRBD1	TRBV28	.	TGTGCCAGCAGGAACGCAGGGGGCAATACTCAGCCCCAGCATTTT	CASRNAGGNTQPQHF
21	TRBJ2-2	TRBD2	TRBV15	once	TGTGCCACCAGCAGAGCACCGGGACTAGCGGGAGGGCCTAGTGACACCGGGGAGCTGTTTTTT	CATSRAPGLAGGPSDTGELFF
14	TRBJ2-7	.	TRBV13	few	TGTGCCAGCAGCGTCCTAGCGAGGTCCGACGAGCAGTACTTC	CASSVLARSDEQYF
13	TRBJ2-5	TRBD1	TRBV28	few	TGTGCCAGCAGAACAGGGGTCCAAGAGACCCAGTACTTC	CASRTGVQETQYF
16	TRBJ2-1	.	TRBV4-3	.	TGCGCCAGCAGCCAAAGGCCGATACAGATCTACAATGAGCAGTTCTTC	CASSQRPIQIYNEQFF
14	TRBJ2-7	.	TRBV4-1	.	TGCGCCAGCAGCCATCCCCTCCGGGACTACGAGCAGTACTTC	CASSHPLRDYEQYF
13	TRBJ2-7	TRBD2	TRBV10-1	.	TGCGCCAGCTCCGCGGGAGCGTCCTACGAGCAGTACTTC	CASSAGASYEQYF
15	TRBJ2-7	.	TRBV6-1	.	TGTGCCACAAAAGATAGGGGGACCGTCTCCTACGAGCAGTACTTC	CATKDRGTVSYEQYF
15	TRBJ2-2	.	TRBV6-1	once	TGTGCCAGCAGTGAATGGCCAGTTAACACCGGGGAGCTGTTTTTT	CASSEWPVNTGELFF
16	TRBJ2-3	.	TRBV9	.	TGTGCCAGCAGCAAGCGACAGATCTTTACCACAGATACGCAGTATTTT	CASSKRQIFTTDTQYF
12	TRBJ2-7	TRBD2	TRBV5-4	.	TGTGCCAGCAGCCGGGGGGGCTACGAGCAGTACTTC	CASSRGGYEQYF
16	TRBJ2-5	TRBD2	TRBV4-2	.	TGTGCCAGCAGCCAAGAAAGACTAGCGGGATTAGAGACCCAGTACTTC	CASSQERLAGLETQYF
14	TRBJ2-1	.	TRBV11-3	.	TGTGCCAGCACCGAACACAGGGATGGAAATGAGCAGTTCTTC	CASTEHRDGNEQFF
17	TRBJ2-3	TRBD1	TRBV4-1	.	TGCGCCAGCAGCCAAGACTCACAGGGGGCAGGGACAGATACGCAGTATTTT	CASSQDSQGAGTDTQYF
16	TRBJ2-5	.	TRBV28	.	TGTGCCAGCAGTTTGATACGTCCGGGGTACCAAGAGACCCAGTACTTC	CASSLIRPGYQETQYF
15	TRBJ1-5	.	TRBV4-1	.	TGCGCCAGCAGCCAAGATAGGAGAAGCAATCAGCCCCAGCATTTT	CASSQDRRSNQPQHF
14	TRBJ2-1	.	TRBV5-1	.	TGCGCCAGCAGCTTGGTAGAGAGTCCCAATGAGCAGTTCTTC	CASSLVESPNEQFF
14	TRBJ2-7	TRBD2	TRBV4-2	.	TGTGCCAGCAGCCAAGACGGGACTAGCGACGAGCAGTACTTC	CASSQDGTSDEQYF
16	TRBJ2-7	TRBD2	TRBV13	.	TGTGCCAGCAGCCGGACTAGCGGGCTTAGCTCCTACGAGCAGTACTTC	CASSRTSGLSSYEQYF
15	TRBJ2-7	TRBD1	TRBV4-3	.	TGCGCCAGCAGCCAATCACTACGGGACAGGCGGGAGCAGTACTTC	CASSQSLRDRREQYF